This T cell receptor beta chain was identified during a study of OX40 agonist ivuxolimab in advanced cancers. The wider study: Subjects had a mean age of about 65 years, with a range of roughly 23 to 80; more than 70% were male. Study outcomes and limitations: At 0.1 to 3.0 mg/kg, clonal expansion of CD4+ and CD8+ blood T cells had occurred by week 6.

Germline values: CDR1 SGHRS, CDR2 YFSETQ. V lost 4 bases to trimming and J lost 0 bases, with 14 bases between them. This CDR3 comprises 16 residues. Of note for this clone: Its antigen is as yet unknown.

Generated by immunoSEQ multiplex PCR, the TCRdb table keeps only in-frame clones and is missing some. The sample holds over 65,000 clones, 70% to 90% seen once. V is TRBV5-1 and J is TRBJ2-4, with D tentatively TRBD2 (5 bases). Specimen: CD4+ or CD8+ T cells sorted from blood, collected in a trial of the OX40 agonist ivuxolimab. The TCR comes from an adult with an advanced solid tumor such as melanoma, head and neck, liver or kidney cancer. CDR3 nucleotides: TGCGCCAGCAGCAGCGGACGGGATCTAGCCAAAAACATTCAGTACTTC. Residues: CASSSGRDLAKNIQYF. Full variable domain (outside the CDR3, taken from reference TRBV5-1 and TRBJ2-4): KAGVTQTPRYLIKTRGQQVTLSCSPISGHRSVSWYQQTPGQGLQFLFEYFSETQRNKGNFPGRFSGRQFSNSRSEMNVSTLELGDSALYLCASSSGRDLAKNIQYFGAGTRLSVL.